Presented here are 29 T cell receptor beta chains from one specimen sequenced in a study of PD-1 and CTLA-4 blockade in melanoma (dated by TCRdb to 2020 to 2023). The method was the immunoSEQ multiplex PCR assay. TCRdb retrieved this table from immuneACCESS and kept in-frame rearrangements only. Not all clones are present; in checked studies, unresolved V genes account for under half, and no reason is known for the remainder. In all, the sample holds about 16,000 clones, and about 70% of those were seen once. The leading ten clones occupy roughly an eighth of the sample. This specimen consisted of CD8+ T cells from peripheral blood, obtained from a patient given anti-PD-1 treatment. The receptors come from a human donor with melanoma.

The chain couples TRBV6-1 to TRBJ2-7; 10 bases agree with TRBD2. Germline loops: CDR1 MNHNS, CDR2 SASEGT. The CDR3 extends over 16 amino acids. Unmatched junction bases numbered 6, after V lost 3 bases and J lost 1 base. The CDR3 here is CASSDHSGRPSYEQYF. DNA of the CDR3: TGTGCCAGCAGTGACCATAGCGGGAGGCCTTCCTACGAGCAGTACTTC.

This rearrangement joins TRBV4-1 to TRBJ1-6, with 7 bases matching TRBD1. The CDR3 has 16 amino acids. Germline trimming cut 1 base from V and 11 bases from J; bases unmatched to any gene: 11. CDR1 and CDR2 (germline): MGHRA, YSYEKL. DNA for the CDR3: TGCGCCAGCAGCCAAGGTACAGGGGAGGATAGTCCACCCCTCCACTTT. Protein product: CASSQGTGEDSPPLHF.

J is TRBJ2-5 and V is TRBV24-1; no definite D call. V was clipped by 4 bases and J by 2 bases, with 4 bases between them. This CDR3 is built from 12 residues. CDR1 and CDR2 from the germline V gene are KGHDR and SFDVKD. CDR3 in DNA: TGTGCCACCAGTGAAGGGCAAGAGACCCAGTACTTC. It encodes CATSEGQETQYF.

This sequence joins TRBV7-9 and TRBJ2-2; D assignment may be TRBD1 or TRBD2 (5 bases each). This CDR3 contains 14 residues. Trimming took off 6 bases at V and 6 bases at J, with 14 bases between the two ends. Germline CDR1 reads SEHNR; CDR2 reads FQNEAQ (reference sequence). CDR3 protein: CASRPGLSPGELFF. DNA for the CDR3: TGTGCCAGCAGACCGGGGCTTTCACCCGGGGAGCTGTTTTTT. Full variable domain (missing parts from reference TRBV7-9 and TRBJ2-2): DTGVSQNPRHKITKRGQNVTFRCDPISEHNRLYWYRQTLGQGPEFLTYFQNEAQLEKSRLLSDRFSAERPKGSFSTLEIQRTEQGDSAMYLCASRPGLSPGELFFGEGSRLTVL.

This clone appeared a single time. The genes are TRBV5-6 and TRBJ2-3; D unclear. CDR1 and CDR2 (germline): SGHDT, YYEEEE. Trimming took 3 bases from V and 2 from J, leaving 10 bases between them. The length of the CDR3 is 14 residues. For the CDR3, the DNA is TGTGCCAGCAGCTCCCGGGCGGCCACAGATACGCAGTATTTT. Translation gives CASSSRAATDTQYF.

In its sample, this clone is medium-sized. This chain links TRBV6-5 with TRBJ1-2; D ambiguous. This CDR3 region has 14 residues. The V and J ends lost 1 base and 2 bases respectively, with 8 bases between them. The germline V gene encodes CDR1 MNHEY and CDR2 SVGAGI. The CDR3 DNA reads as TGTGCCAGCAGTTACTTTGCGGAGAACTATGGCTACACCTTC. This sequence encodes CASSYFAENYGYTF.

The CDR3 reads CASSGRDNSYEQYF. CDR3 DNA: TGTGCCAGCAGCGGCCGGGACAACTCCTACGAGCAGTACTTC. The genes are TRBV11-3 and TRBJ2-7; weak D call: TRBD1 (6 bases). The length of the CDR3 is 14 residues. The V gene's germline CDR1 is SGHNT and CDR2 YENEEA. V dropped 5 bases and J dropped 0 bases, with 11 bases sitting between them.

V usage is TRBV6-5 and J usage is TRBJ1-1; no reliable D call. This CDR3 spans 13 amino acids. CDR1 is MNHEY and CDR2 is SVGAGI in the germline V gene. Between the trimmed V and J ends, which lost 2 bases and 1 base, there was a span of 5 bases. The CDR3 DNA reads TGTGCCAGCAGTTACAGCCGGAACACTGAAGCTTTCTTT. Encoded protein: CASSYSRNTEAFF.

This clone was seen more than once but under ten times. The V call is TRBV27, the J call TRBJ2-1; 11 nucleotides match TRBD2. Trimming at V came to 3 bases and at J to 9 bases, leaving 7 bases not matched to a gene. Germline V lookup: CDR1 MNHEY, CDR2 SMNVEV (reference sequence). CDR3 length equals 15 residues. CDR3 nucleotide sequence: TGTGCCAGCAGTTTGGGAGCTAGCGGGAGGAGTGAGCAGTTCTTC. Amino acids: CASSLGASGRSEQFF.

This chain joins TRBV7-9 and TRBJ1-5; the D gene is possibly TRBD1 (5 bases). Per the germline V gene, CDR1 is SEHNR and CDR2 is FQNEAQ (reference sequence). The V end lost 5 bases, the J end lost 1 base, and 9 bases lay between the germline ends. The CDR3 spans 14 residues. The CDR3 coding sequence is TGTGCCAGCAGCCCACGGGGCAGCAATCAGCCCCAGCATTTT. It is translated as CASSPRGSNQPQHF.

The CDR3 region is CASSQGPGLNYGYTF. The CDR3 nucleotides read TGCGCCAGCAGCCAAGGACCGGGGTTGAACTATGGCTACACCTTC. The rearrangement joins TRBV4-1 to TRBJ1-2; D unresolved. Trimming pared 1 base from V and 2 bases from J, leaving 11 bases between. Looked up from germline, CDR1 is MGHRA and CDR2 is YSYEKL. CDR3 length: 15 residues.

The chain couples TRBV27 to TRBJ2-5; D is undetermined. Trimming shortened V by 7 bases and J by 5 bases, and 20 bases separated the two germline ends. This CDR3 is built from 15 residues. Per germline, CDR1 MNHEY and CDR2 SMNVEV (reference sequence). CDR3 coding DNA: TGTGCCAGCACCCTACTTAGGGAAGGAAGGGAGACCCAGTACTTC. Translating gives CASTLLREGRETQYF.

The chain joins TRBV20-1 to TRBJ2-2; D is undetermined. The CDR3 sequence is 12 residues long. Deletions cut 3 bases from V and 8 bases from J, with 10 bases between. The germline V gene has CDR1 DFQATT and CDR2 SNEGSKA (reference sequence). The CDR3 DNA reads TGCAGTGCTAGTAATGGGAAGGGGGAGCTGTTTTTT. Protein product: CSASNGKGELFF.

This clone was detected only a few times. The chain has TRBV7-9 and TRBJ1-1, with TRBD1 matching over 10 bases. This CDR3 is built from 14 residues. V shed 4 bases and J 7 bases; nucleotides not matched to a gene: 6. CDR1 and CDR2 from the germline V gene are SEHNR and FQNEAQ (reference sequence). CDR3 amino acids: CASSSDRGPDEAFF. The CDR3 region has the DNA TGTGCCAGCAGCTCAGACAGGGGGCCTGATGAAGCTTTCTTT.

This clone has a handful of counts. The genes are TRBV10-3 and TRBJ2-7, with D unresolved. Germline CDR1 and CDR2: ENHRY and SYGVKD. With 5 bases removed from V and 0 bases from J, the gap between germline ends came to 17 bases. The CDR3 covers 16 residues. The CDR3 sequence: CAISHPRQAPSYEQYF. The CDR3 region has the DNA TGTGCCATCAGTCACCCCCGGCAGGCACCCTCCTACGAGCAGTACTTC.

The chain links TRBV5-1 to TRBJ1-1; 7 bases match TRBD1. This CDR3 is 15 amino acids long. The germline V gene encodes CDR1 SGHRS and CDR2 YFSETQ. Unmatched junction bases numbered 7, after V lost 5 bases and J lost 0 bases. CDR3 loop: CASSQDRNLNTEAFF. Written as DNA, the CDR3 is TGCGCCAGCAGTCAGGACAGGAACTTGAACACTGAAGCTTTCTTT.

CDR3 sequence: CASSTTRSSDYGYTF. The CDR3 DNA reads as TGTGCCAGCAGCACCACCCGATCCAGCGACTATGGCTACACCTTC. The chain carries TRBV7-2 and TRBJ1-2; D unresolved. Germline V gene data show CDR1 as SGHTA and CDR2 as FQGNSA. Between the trimmed V and J ends, which lost 5 bases and 3 bases, there was a span of 16 bases. The CDR3 length is 15 residues.

This clone appeared a few times. The J gene is TRBJ1-3, the V gene TRBV9; D might be TRBD1 (5 bases). This CDR3 spans 17 amino acids. Trimming took off 3 bases at V and 0 bases at J, with 16 bases between the two ends. Per the germline V gene, CDR1 is SGDLS and CDR2 is YYNGEE. The chain's CDR3 is CASSEAQDIYSGNTIYF. For the CDR3, the DNA is TGTGCCAGCAGCGAGGCCCAGGACATCTACTCTGGAAACACCATATATTTT.

The genes are TRBV30 and TRBJ2-7; 7 bases map to TRBD2. This CDR3 comprises 13 residues. Per germline, CDR1 GTSNPN and CDR2 SVGIG (reference sequence). The CDR3: CALGRAGVYEQYF. In nucleotides, the CDR3 is TGTGCTCTGGGGAGGGCGGGAGTCTACGAGCAGTACTTC.

This chain connects TRBV3-1 (or the pseudogene TRBV3-2) to TRBJ1-4, with D maybe TRBD1 (5 bases). V was clipped by 0 bases and J by 5 bases, with 10 bases between them. From germline, CDR1 is LGHDT and CDR2 YNNKEL (reference sequence). The CDR3 totals 15 residues. CDR3 DNA sequence: TGTGCCAGCAGCCAAGATACAGGCGGAAATGAAAAACTGTTTTTT. Residues: CASSQDTGGNEKLFF.

In this sample, this clone turned up a few times. This chain links TRBV29-1 with TRBJ2-2; TRBD1 aligns across 7 bases. Germline V gene lookup returns CDR1 SQVTM and CDR2 ANQGSEA. The CDR3 is made up of 13 amino acids. Germline trimming cut 6 bases from V and 2 bases from J; bases unmatched to any gene: 3. The CDR3 reads CSVGDSNTGELFF. The CDR3 DNA is TGCAGCGTGGGGGACAGCAACACCGGGGAGCTGTTTTTT.

The J gene is TRBJ2-2, the V gene TRBV2; the D gene is possibly TRBD1 (6 bases). In germline, CDR1 is SNHLY, CDR2 FYNNEI. With 10 bases removed from V and 2 bases from J, the gap between germline ends came to 17 bases. The CDR3 consists of 15 residues. The CDR3 DNA is TGTGCCATAGGAAGTAGGGACAAAAACACCGGGGAGCTGTTTTTT. Its translation is CAIGSRDKNTGELFF.

This chain links TRBV19 with TRBJ1-2; D remains unclear. This CDR3 is 15 amino acids long. Germline lookup yields CDR1 LNHDA and CDR2 SQIVND (reference sequence). V shed 0 bases and J shed 2 bases, with 10 bases lying between them. The CDR3 region is CASSIDIRQNYGYTF. Written as DNA, the CDR3 is TGTGCCAGTAGTATAGACATCAGACAAAACTATGGCTACACCTTC.

The rearrangement joins TRBV19 to TRBJ2-7; D not resolved. The V gene lost 4 bases and the J gene lost 2 bases, with 6 bases spanning the gap. Germline V gene lookup returns CDR1 LNHDA and CDR2 SQIVND (reference sequence). The CDR3 runs to 12 residues. CDR3 DNA sequence: TGTGCCAGTAGTAGTTCGGCCTACGAGCAGTACTTC. Its protein is CASSSSAYEQYF.

V gene TRBV13 combines with J gene TRBJ1-2; 9 nucleotides agree with TRBD1. Germline V gene data show CDR1 as PRHDT and CDR2 as FYEKMQ (reference sequence). The J segment lost 6 bases and the V segment lost 3 bases, leaving 5 bases of the junction unmatched. The CDR3 sequence is 14 residues long. The CDR3 loop is CASSLGGQGDGYTF. CDR3 nucleotides: TGTGCCAGCAGCTTGGGGGGACAGGGCGATGGCTACACCTTC.

This chain joins TRBV6-1 and TRBJ1-2; no definite D call. V was cut by 0 bases and J by 0 bases, with 5 bases left in between. The CDR3 spans 14 residues. The germline CDR1 and CDR2 sequences are MNHNS and SASEGT. CDR3 region: CASSEALANYGYTF. The CDR3 DNA reads TGTGCCAGCAGTGAAGCCCTAGCTAACTATGGCTACACCTTC.

The rearrangement uses TRBV19 and TRBJ1-1; D call uncertain. Between the trimmed V and J ends, which lost 9 bases and 3 bases, there was a span of 20 bases. The CDR3 consists of 15 residues. Germline V lookup: CDR1 LNHDA, CDR2 SQIVND (reference sequence). The CDR3 reads CASQLGRAGHTEAFF. CDR3 nucleotide sequence: TGTGCCAGCCAATTGGGCCGGGCTGGGCACACTGAAGCTTTCTTT.

The J gene is TRBJ1-1, the V gene TRBV5-5; D call uncertain. V was pared by 0 bases and J by 2 bases, with 8 bases between. Germline assignment: CDR1 SGHKS and CDR2 YYEKEE (reference sequence). CDR3 length: 14 amino acids. CDR3 in DNA: TGTGCCAGCAGCTTGGGAGGGATTAACACTGAAGCTTTCTTT. This gives the protein CASSLGGINTEAFF.

The V call is TRBV27, the J call TRBJ2-7; perhaps D is TRBD1 or TRBD2 (5 bases each). The CDR3 loop spans 14 amino acids. The V gene's germline CDR1 is MNHEY and CDR2 SMNVEV (reference sequence). V dropped 5 bases and J dropped 0 bases, with 11 bases sitting between them. The CDR3 reads CASSQTGTSYEQYF. The CDR3 nucleotides are TGTGCCAGCAGTCAAACCGGGACCTCCTACGAGCAGTACTTC.